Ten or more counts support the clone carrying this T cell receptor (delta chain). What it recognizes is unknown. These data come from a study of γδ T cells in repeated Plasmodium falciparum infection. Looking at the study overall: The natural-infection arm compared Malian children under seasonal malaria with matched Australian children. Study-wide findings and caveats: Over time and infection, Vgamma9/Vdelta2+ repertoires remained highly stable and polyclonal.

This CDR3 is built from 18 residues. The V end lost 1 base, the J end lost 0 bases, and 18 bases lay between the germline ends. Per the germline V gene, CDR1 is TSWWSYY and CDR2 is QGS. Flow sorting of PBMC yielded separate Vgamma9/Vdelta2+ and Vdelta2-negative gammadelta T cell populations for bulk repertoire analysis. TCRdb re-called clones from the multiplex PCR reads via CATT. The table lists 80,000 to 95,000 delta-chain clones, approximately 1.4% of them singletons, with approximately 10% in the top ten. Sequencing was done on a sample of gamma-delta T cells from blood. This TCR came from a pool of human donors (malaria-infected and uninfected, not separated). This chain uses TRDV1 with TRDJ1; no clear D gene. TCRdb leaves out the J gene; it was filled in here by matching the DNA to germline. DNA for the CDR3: TGTGCTCTTGGGGAACGGGTTCCCACCGGGTGGTACACCGATAAACTCATCTTT. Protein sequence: CALGERVPTGWYTDKLIF.